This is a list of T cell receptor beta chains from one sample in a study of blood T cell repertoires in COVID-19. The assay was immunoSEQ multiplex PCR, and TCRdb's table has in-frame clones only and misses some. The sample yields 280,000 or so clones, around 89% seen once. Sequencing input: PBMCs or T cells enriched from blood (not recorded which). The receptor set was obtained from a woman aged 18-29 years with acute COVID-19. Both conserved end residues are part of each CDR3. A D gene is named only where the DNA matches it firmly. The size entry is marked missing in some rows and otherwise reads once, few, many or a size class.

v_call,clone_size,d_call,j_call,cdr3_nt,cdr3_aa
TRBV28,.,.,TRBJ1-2,TGTGCCAGCAGTTTATTGGCGGGGCGGCCAGGTGGCTACACCTTC,CASSLLAGRPGGYTF
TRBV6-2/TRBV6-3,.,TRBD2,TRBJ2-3,TGTGCCAGCAGTTACTATGGCGGGAGGGCAGATACGCAGTATTTT,CASSYYGGRADTQYF
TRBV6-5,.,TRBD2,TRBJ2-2,TGTGCCAGCAGGAGGGCTAGCGGAGATGCCGGGGAGCTGTTTTTT,CASRRASGDAGELFF
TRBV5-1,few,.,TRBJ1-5,TGCGCCAGCAGCTTGGGGCCACCGACGGACTATAGCAATCAGCCCCAGCATTTT,CASSLGPPTDYSNQPQHF
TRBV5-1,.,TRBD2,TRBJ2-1,TGCGCCAGCAGCTGGGGGACTAGCGGAGACAATGAGCAGTTCTTC,CASSWGTSGDNEQFF
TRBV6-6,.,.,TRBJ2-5,TGTGCCAGCAGAGCGACAGCCTCTCAAGAGACCCAGTACTTC,CASRATASQETQYF
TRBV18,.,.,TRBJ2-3,TGTGCCAGCTCACCAATTAGTAGCACAGATACGCAGTATTTT,CASSPISSTDTQYF
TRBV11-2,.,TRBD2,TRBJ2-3,TGTGCCAGCAGCTTATCCCTAGCGGGAGGGGGAGATACGCAGTATTTT,CASSLSLAGGGDTQYF
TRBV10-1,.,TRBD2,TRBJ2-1,TGCGCCATCGAAGGGTCCGGGAGGGCCGGTTCCTACAATGAGCAGTTCTTC,CAIEGSGRAGSYNEQFF
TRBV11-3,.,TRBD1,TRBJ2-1,TGTGCCAGCAGCTCGAAACAGGGGGCGGGTTACAATGAGCAGTTCTTC,CASSSKQGAGYNEQFF
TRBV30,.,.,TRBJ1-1,TGTGCCTGGAACACCAACGCGGACACTGAAGCTTTCTTT,CAWNTNADTEAFF
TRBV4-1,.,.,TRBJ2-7,TGCGCCAGCAGCCAAGGTAGCGAGCAGTACTTC,CASSQGSEQYF
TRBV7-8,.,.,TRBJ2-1,TGTGCCAGCAGCTCGAGGGACAATGAGCAGTTCTTC,CASSSRDNEQFF
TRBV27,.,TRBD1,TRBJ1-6,TGTGCCAGCAGTTCGCTACAGGGGGCCTATAATTCACCCCTCCACTTT,CASSSLQGAYNSPLHF
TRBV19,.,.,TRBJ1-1,TGTGCCAGTAGAAGACAGGATGAAGCTTTCTTT,CASRRQDEAFF
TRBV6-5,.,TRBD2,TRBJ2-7,TGTGCCAGCAGTTACCAAGCGGGAGTCTACGAGCAGTACTTC,CASSYQAGVYEQYF
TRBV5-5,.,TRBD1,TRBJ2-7,TGTGCCAGCAGCCCGGGACAGGGAAAGAGGGAACAGTACTTC,CASSPGQGKREQYF
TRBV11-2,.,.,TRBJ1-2,TGTGCCAGCAGCCCCAATAGGAACAGGGCCGATTACTATGGCTACACCTTC,CASSPNRNRADYYGYTF
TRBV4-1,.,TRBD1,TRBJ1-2,TGCGCCAGCAGCCACCCCCCGGGACAGAAACCCTATGGCTACACCTTC,CASSHPPGQKPYGYTF
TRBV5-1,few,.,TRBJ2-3,TGCGCCAGCGGCCCGGGACAAAGCACAGATACGCAGTATTTT,CASGPGQSTDTQYF
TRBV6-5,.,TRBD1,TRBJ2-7,TGTGCCATCCTGAACCGGGACAGGGGGCCCTACGAGCAGTACTTC,CAILNRDRGPYEQYF
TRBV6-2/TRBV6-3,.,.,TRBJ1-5,TGTGCCAGCAGTTACTATGGCAGCAATCAGCCCCAGCATTTT,CASSYYGSNQPQHF
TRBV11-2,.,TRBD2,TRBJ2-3,TGTGCCAGCAGCCCTGGAGGTGGGAGGGCCAGAGATACGCAGTATTTT,CASSPGGGRARDTQYF
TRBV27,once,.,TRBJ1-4,TGTGCCAGCGCGCGGGCGGCAACTAATGAAAAACTGTTTTTT,CASARAATNEKLFF
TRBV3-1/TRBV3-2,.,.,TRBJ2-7,TGTGCCAGCAGCCATGGGACACAGTACGAGCAGTACTTC,CASSHGTQYEQYF
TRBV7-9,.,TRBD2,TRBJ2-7,TGTGCCAGCAGCCCCTCCCTAGCGGGAGTTCTACGCGAGCAGTACTTC,CASSPSLAGVLREQYF
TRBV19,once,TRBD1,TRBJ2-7,TGTGCCAGTAGACAGACAGGGTCCTACGAGCAGTACTTC,CASRQTGSYEQYF
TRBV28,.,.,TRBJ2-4,TGTGCCAGCAGAAAGATATTGAGGAACATTCAGTACTTC,CASRKILRNIQYF
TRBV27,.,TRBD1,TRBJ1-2,TGTGCCAGCAGTTCAGGGGGATACTATGGCTACACCTTC,CASSSGGYYGYTF
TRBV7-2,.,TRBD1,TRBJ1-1,TGTGCCAGCAGCTTACAGGGGGCCAGCACTGAAGCTTTCTTT,CASSLQGASTEAFF
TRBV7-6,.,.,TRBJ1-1,TGTGCCAGCAGCCTCGACAGCCCGGCGATGAACACTGAAGCTTTCTTT,CASSLDSPAMNTEAFF
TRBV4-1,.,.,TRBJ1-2,TGCGCCAGCAGCCCACCCCCAGGGGAAGGCTATGGCTACACCTTC,CASSPPPGEGYGYTF
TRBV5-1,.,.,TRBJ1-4,TGCGCCAGCAGCTTGGGAGGTACGGGGGCAACTAATGAAAAACTGTTTTTT,CASSLGGTGATNEKLFF
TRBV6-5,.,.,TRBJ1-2,TGTGCCAGCAGTTACTCGGACAACTCTAACTATGGCTACACCTTC,CASSYSDNSNYGYTF
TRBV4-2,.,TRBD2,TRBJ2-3,TGTGCCAGCAGCCATCCCGCTATCTGGGCTAGCGGGTCAACAGATACGCAGTATTTT,CASSHPAIWASGSTDTQYF
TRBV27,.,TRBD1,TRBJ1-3,TGTGCCAGCAGACGACAGGGGGAGGGAAACACCATATATTTT,CASRRQGEGNTIYF
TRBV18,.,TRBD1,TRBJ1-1,TGTGCCAGCTCACCCGACAGGGCAGGAACTGAAGCTTTCTTT,CASSPDRAGTEAFF
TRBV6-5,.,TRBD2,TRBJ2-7,TGTGCCAGCAGTTACAGTGTCGCTAGCGGGACCTACGAGCAGTACTTC,CASSYSVASGTYEQYF
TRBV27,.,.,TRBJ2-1,TGTGCCAGCCAGGGGATGAATGAGCAGTTCTTC,CASQGMNEQFF
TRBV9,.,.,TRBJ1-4,TGTGCCAGCAACGGGGGAGGGGTTGAAAAACTGTTTTTT,CASNGGGVEKLFF
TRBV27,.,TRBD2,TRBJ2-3,TGTGCCAGCAACCCGGTGACAGTGGGTTATCTAGCGGGTAGCACAGATACGCAGTATTTT,CASNPVTVGYLAGSTDTQYF
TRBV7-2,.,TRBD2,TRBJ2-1,TGTGCCAGCAGCCCCTCTCTAGCGGGAGCGTACAATGAGCAGTTCTTC,CASSPSLAGAYNEQFF
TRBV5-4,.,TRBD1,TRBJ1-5,TGTGCCAGCAGCCTGGGGACAGGGCAGAATCAGCCCCAGCATTTT,CASSLGTGQNQPQHF
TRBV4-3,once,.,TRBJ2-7,TGCGCCAGCAGCCAAGACCGCGGCGAGCAGTACTTC,CASSQDRGEQYF
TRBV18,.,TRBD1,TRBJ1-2,TGTGCCAGCTCACCGCCTCAGGGACAGAGAAGGGGGTTTGGCTACACCTTC,CASSPPQGQRRGFGYTF
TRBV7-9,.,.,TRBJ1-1,TGTGCCAGCAGCCCCCAGTGGGCCCTGAACACTGAAGCTTTCTTT,CASSPQWALNTEAFF
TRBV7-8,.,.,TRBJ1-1,TGTGCCAGCAGCCCGGACACTGAAGCTTTCTTT,CASSPDTEAFF
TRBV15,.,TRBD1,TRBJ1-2,TGTGCCACCAGCAGAGATGCAGGGGGAAGATATGGCTACACCTTC,CATSRDAGGRYGYTF
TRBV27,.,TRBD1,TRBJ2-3,TGTGCCAGCACCCCTTGGACAGGCGATACGCAGTATTTT,CASTPWTGDTQYF
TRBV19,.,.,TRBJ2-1,TGTGCCAGTAGTATACTGCCAGTTACCCCCCATGAGCAGTTCTTC,CASSILPVTPHEQFF
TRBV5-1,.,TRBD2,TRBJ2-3,TGCGCCAGCAGCTTGGGGGGACTAGCAACAGATACGCAGTATTTT,CASSLGGLATDTQYF
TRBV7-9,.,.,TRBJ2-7,TGTGCCAGCAGCCGAGACCCTAGCTCCTACGAGCAGTACTTC,CASSRDPSSYEQYF
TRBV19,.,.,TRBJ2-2,TGTGCCAGTAGTCCACAGTTTACCGGGGAGCTGTTTTTT,CASSPQFTGELFF
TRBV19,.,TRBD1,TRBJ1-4,TGTGCCAGTAGAAAACAGGGGGTACATGAAAAACTGTTTTTT,CASRKQGVHEKLFF
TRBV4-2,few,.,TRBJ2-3,TGTGCCAGCAGCCAAGATGCGACTGGTCGCACAGATACGCAGTATTTT,CASSQDATGRTDTQYF
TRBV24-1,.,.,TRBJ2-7,TGTGCCACCAGTGACCTCTACGAGCAGTACTTC,CATSDLYEQYF
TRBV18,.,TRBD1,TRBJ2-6,TGTGCCAGCTCACCTAGGGGACAGGACCTCTCTGGGGCCAACGTCCTGACTTTC,CASSPRGQDLSGANVLTF
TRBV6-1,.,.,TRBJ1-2,TGTGCCAGCAGTGATGCAGGGGACTATGGCTACACCTTC,CASSDAGDYGYTF
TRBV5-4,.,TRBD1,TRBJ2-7,TGTGCCAGCATGAGACAGGGGGCCTACGAGCAGTACTTC,CASMRQGAYEQYF